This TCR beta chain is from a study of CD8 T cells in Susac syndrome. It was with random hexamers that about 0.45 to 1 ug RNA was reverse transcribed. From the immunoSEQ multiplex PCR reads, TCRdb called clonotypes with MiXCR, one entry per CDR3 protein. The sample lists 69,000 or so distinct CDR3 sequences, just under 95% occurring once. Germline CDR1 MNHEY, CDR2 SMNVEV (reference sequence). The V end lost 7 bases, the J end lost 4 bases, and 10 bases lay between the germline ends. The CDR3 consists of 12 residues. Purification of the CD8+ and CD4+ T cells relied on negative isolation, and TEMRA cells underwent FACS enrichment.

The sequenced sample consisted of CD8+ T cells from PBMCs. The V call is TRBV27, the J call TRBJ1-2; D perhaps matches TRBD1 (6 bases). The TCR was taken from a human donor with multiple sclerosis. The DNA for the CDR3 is TGTGCCAGCAAGGACAGAACCTATGGCTACACCTTC. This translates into CASKDRTYGYTF.